Each of the 5 T cell receptor beta chains below was sequenced from the same sample in a study of blood T cell repertoires in COVID-19. Measured with immunoSEQ multiplex PCR; TCRdb has only the in-frame clones, and not every one. The table includes approximately 100,000 clones, 70% to 85% detected once. Sequencing used peripheral blood. The receptors were sampled from a man in his sixties with acute or convalescent COVID-19.

This chain links TRBV18 with TRBJ2-7, with TRBD2 matching 12 bases. CDR3 length: 16 amino acids. Looked up from germline, CDR1 is KGHSH and CDR2 is LQKENI. Trimming cost V 1 base and J 6 bases; bases outside gene matches: 7. DNA for the CDR3: TGTGCCAGCTCACCACTCCCCGGGACTAGCGGGTTCGAGCAGTACTTC. Its translation is CASSPLPGTSGFEQYF.

The rearrangement joins TRBV11-2 to TRBJ2-3, with 8 nucleotides matching TRBD1. Germline V CDR1 and CDR2: SGHAT, FQNNGV. This CDR3 contains 15 residues. V gave up 3 bases and J gave up 4 bases; unmatched junction bases: 6. The CDR3: CASSFQGAAPDTQYF. As DNA, the CDR3 is TGTGCCAGCAGCTTCCAGGGGGCAGCCCCAGATACGCAGTATTTT.

This chain joins TRBV9 and TRBJ1-6; the D gene is possibly TRBD1 (5 bases). CDR1 is SGDLS, CDR2 YYNGEE, per germline. This CDR3 comprises 13 residues. With 3 bases removed from V and 9 bases from J, the gap between germline ends came to 10 bases. CDR3 amino acids: CASSGGTPSPLHF. In nucleotides, the CDR3 is TGTGCCAGCAGCGGGGGGACTCCTTCACCCCTCCACTTT.

This chain connects TRBV28 to TRBJ1-5, with 10 bases identical to TRBD1. The V gene end was trimmed by 6 bases and the J gene end by 6 bases; junction bases not matched to a gene: 8. The CDR3 consists of 15 residues. The germline gives CDR1 MDHEN, CDR2 SYDVKM. The CDR3: CASRQGQGRGQPQHF. Here the CDR3 DNA reads TGTGCCAGCAGGCAGGGACAGGGGAGAGGTCAGCCCCAGCATTTT. Full variable domain (remainder filled in from reference TRBV28 and TRBJ1-5): DVKVTQSSRYLVKRTGEKVFLECVQDMDHENMFWYRQDPGLGLRLIYFSYDVKMKEKGDIPEGYSVSREKKERFSLILESASTNQTSMYLCASRQGQGRGQPQHFGDGTRLSIL.

This clone was counted ten times or more. V usage is TRBV13 and J usage is TRBJ2-2; TRBD2 matches at 9 bases. Germline V gives CDR1 PRHDT, CDR2 FYEKMQ (reference sequence). The junction had 7 bases not matched to a gene; V was cut back by 5 bases and J by 3 bases. The CDR3 runs to 16 residues. The CDR3 loop reads CASSPLIAGDTGELFF. The DNA for the CDR3 is TGTGCCAGCAGCCCCCTCATAGCGGGAGACACCGGGGAGCTGTTTTTT.